This TCR beta chain comes out of a study of blood T cell repertoires in COVID-19. Study details: The United States, Italy and Spain were the sources of the acute and convalescent COVID-19 samples. Nucleic acid was either cDNA or gDNA, and it came from T cells, B-cell-depleted T cells, or PBMCs.

Profiling relied on immunoSEQ multiplex PCR, and the TCRdb table lists in-frame clones only, not all of them. This table holds around 310,000 clones, almost 90% found once. The CDR3 consists of 11 residues. V shed 6 bases, J shed 9 bases, and the junction held 3 bases outside the gene matches. Germline assignment: CDR1 SGHDN and CDR2 FVKESK. This clone was seen once. Sequences were obtained from peripheral blood. The sequence derives from a woman aged 40 to 50 with COVID-19, enrolled during active disease. The chain links TRBV14 to TRBJ1-1; TRBD1 aligns across 8 bases. The CDR3 nucleotides read TGTGCCAGCAGTCCAGGGGGCAAAGCTTTCTTT. This sequence encodes CASSPGGKAFF.